The sequence of this T cell receptor beta chain was determined in a study of cytomegalovirus exposure and HLA in healthy donors. Study context: Clustering assigned about 80% of the approximately 430 genotyped donors to the Caucasian-associated ancestry cluster. Study findings and constraints: Highly shared sequence variants in one cluster were likely a sequencing artifact. 164 TCR beta chains were listed as cytomegalovirus-associated. Available immune exposure information covered CMV serostatus only.

Germline lookup yields CDR1 ENHRY and CDR2 SYGVKD. Trimming at V came to 3 bases and at J to 5 bases, leaving 9 bases not matched to a gene. There are 16 residues in the CDR3. As concerns this clone: Its antigen is as yet unknown.

PCR primers comprised 60 Vbeta and 13 Jbeta primers. Repertoires were generated with immunoSEQ multiplex PCR, while TCRdb's copy carries only in-frame clones and drops some. The table shows some 170,000 clones, with roughly 80% occurring only once. The TCR sequence derives from a man aged 25 to 40 in good health and CMV-seropositive. The sequencing sample was made of PBMCs. V is TRBV10-3 and J is TRBJ2-1; 8 bases are a match to TRBD1. The CDR3 sequence: CAISDSRQGRHNEQFF. In nucleotides, the CDR3 is TGTGCCATCAGTGACTCGCGACAGGGGAGGCACAATGAGCAGTTCTTC.